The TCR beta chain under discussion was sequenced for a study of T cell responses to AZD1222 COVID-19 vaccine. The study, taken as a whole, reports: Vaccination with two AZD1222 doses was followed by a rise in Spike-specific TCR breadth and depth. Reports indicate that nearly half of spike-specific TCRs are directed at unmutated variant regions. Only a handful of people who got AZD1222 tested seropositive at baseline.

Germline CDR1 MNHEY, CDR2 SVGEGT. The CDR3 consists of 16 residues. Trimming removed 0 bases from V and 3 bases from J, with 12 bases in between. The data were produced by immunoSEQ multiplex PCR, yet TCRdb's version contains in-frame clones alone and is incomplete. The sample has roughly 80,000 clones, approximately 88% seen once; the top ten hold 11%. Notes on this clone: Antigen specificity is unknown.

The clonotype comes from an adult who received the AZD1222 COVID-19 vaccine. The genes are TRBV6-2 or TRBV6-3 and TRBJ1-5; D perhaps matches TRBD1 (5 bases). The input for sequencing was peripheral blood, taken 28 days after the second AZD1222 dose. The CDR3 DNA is TGTGCCAGCAGTTACTCGGATGTGGGGGTCAATCAGCCCCAGCATTTT. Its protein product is CASSYSDVGVNQPQHF.